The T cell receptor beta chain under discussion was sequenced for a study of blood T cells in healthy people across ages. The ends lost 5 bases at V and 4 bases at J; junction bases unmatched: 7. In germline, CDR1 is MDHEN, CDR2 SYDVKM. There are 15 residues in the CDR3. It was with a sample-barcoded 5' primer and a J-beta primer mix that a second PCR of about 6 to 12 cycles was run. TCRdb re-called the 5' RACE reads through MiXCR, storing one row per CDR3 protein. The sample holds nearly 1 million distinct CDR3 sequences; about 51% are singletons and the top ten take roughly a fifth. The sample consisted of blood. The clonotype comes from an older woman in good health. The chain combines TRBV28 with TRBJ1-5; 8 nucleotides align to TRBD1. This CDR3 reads CASSGRQGFNQPQHF. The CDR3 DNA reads TGTGCCAGCAGTGGAAGACAGGGGTTTAATCAGCCCCAGCATTTT.